This T cell receptor beta chain emerged from a study of T cell responses to AZD1222 COVID-19 vaccine. Broader study findings: Clonal diversity may have been underestimated, and the donors were mostly white British, with more females than males.

Germline assignment: CDR1 SGHRS and CDR2 YFSETQ. The V and J ends lost 4 bases and 5 bases, in that order; junction bases with no gene match: 5. The length of the CDR3 is 14 residues. This clone was picked up one time. Its matching antigen is unknown. Other DNA sequences in this specimen translate into the identical CDR3. Assay used: immunoSEQ multiplex PCR; TCRdb lists only in-frame clones, some missing. The table shows under 150,000 clones, with about nine tenths occurring only once. This receptor was taken from an adult who received the AZD1222 COVID-19 vaccine. Sample: peripheral blood, taken 28 days after the second AZD1222 dose. The chain employs TRBV5-1 and TRBJ1-5; 8 bases line up with TRBD1. The CDR3 sequence is CASSTGQGDQPQHF. The CDR3 nucleotides are TGCGCCAGCAGCACCGGACAGGGTGATCAGCCCCAGCATTTT.